The sequence of this T cell receptor beta chain was determined in a study of cytomegalovirus exposure and HLA in healthy donors. Study information: Researchers found that just over 80% of some 400 genotyped donors fell within the Caucasian-associated ancestry cluster.

Turning to this clone: Its target is unknown.

Germline assignment: CDR1 SGHDT and CDR2 YYEEEE. Between the trimmed V and J ends, which lost 0 bases and 3 bases, there was a span of 9 bases. The CDR3 runs 14 residues. This PCR relied on a set of 60 Vbeta primers and 13 Jbeta primers. The table came from immunoSEQ multiplex PCR; TCRdb's copy has only in-frame clones and leaves some out. Among 150,000 to 200,000 clones, 84% were seen once, and the ten largest hold 4.8%. General study results and limits: Follow-up analysis later connected one missense variant in DCLRE1C with trimming of TCR beta V- and J-genes.

The donors were healthy bone marrow donors. Sequenced input: PBMCs. The TCR comes from a girl aged 10-17 years in good health and CMV-seropositive. The rearrangement links TRBV5-6 to TRBJ1-1; D unclear. The CDR3 bases are TGTGCCAGCAGCTTGGACAGATCTTACACTGAAGCTTTCTTT. Translating it yields CASSLDRSYTEAFF.